Presented here are 17 T cell receptor beta chains from one specimen sequenced in a study of T-cell memory formation after mild COVID-19. Each CDR3 protein is one row after TCRdb ran MiXCR on the 5' RACE reads. Of fewer than 600,000 distinct CDR3 sequences listed, approximately 21% are singletons. Sequenced: PBMCs or a T cell subset sorted from them (not recorded which). The receptors here all came from an adult woman who had mild COVID-19 (a few samples of this study predate the infection). Cell type and time point are not known.

The chain recombines TRBV12-3 or TRBV12-4 with TRBJ2-7, with D tentatively TRBD1 or TRBD2 (5 bases each). The V end was cut by 4 bases, the J end by 0 bases, with 16 bases between. The CDR3 covers 16 residues. CDR3 DNA sequence: TGTGCCAGCAGTTATTACCGGGACCCGAGCTCCTACGAGCAGTACTTC. The encoded protein is CASSYYRDPSSYEQYF.

The chain carries TRBV20-1 and TRBJ2-7; 8 bases line up with TRBD1. CDR1 is DFQATT and CDR2 is SNEGSKA in the germline V gene (reference sequence). Losses at the gene ends were 7 bases for V and 7 bases for J; bases not matched to a gene: 9. CDR3 length: 12 amino acids. The CDR3 DNA is TGCAGTGTAACGGACAGGGAGTGGGAGCAGTACTTC. It specifies CSVTDREWEQYF.

In this sample, this clonotype turned up a few times. CDR3 residues: CASSPGGGEGEQYF. Written as DNA, the CDR3 is TGCGCCAGCAGCCCGGGAGGGGGAGAAGGCGAGCAGTACTTC. The chain is built from TRBV5-1 and TRBJ2-7, with 8 bases that match TRBD2. From germline, CDR1 is SGHRS and CDR2 YFSETQ. This CDR3 spans 14 amino acids. The V gene end was trimmed by 4 bases and the J gene end by 6 bases; junction bases not matched to a gene: 9.

V is TRBV7-9 and J is TRBJ2-3; 10 bases are shared with TRBD1. The CDR3 runs to 17 residues. V gave up 4 bases and J gave up 0 bases; unmatched junction bases: 7. CDR1 is SEHNR, CDR2 FQNEAQ, per germline (reference sequence). This chain's CDR3 is CASSWTTGGISTDTQYF. In DNA, the CDR3 is TGTGCCAGCAGCTGGACGACAGGGGGCATCAGCACAGATACGCAGTATTTT. The full variable domain, rest sourced from reference TRBV7-9 and TRBJ2-3, is DTGVSQNPRHKITKRGQNVTFRCDPISEHNRLYWYRQTLGQGPEFLTYFQNEAQLEKSRLLSDRFSAERPKGSFSTLEIQRTEQGDSAMYLCASSWTTGGISTDTQYFGPGTRLTVL.

This CDR3 is CASSLGTSGGGETQYF. CDR3 bases: TGTGCCAGCAGCTTAGGGACTAGCGGGGGCGGAGAGACCCAGTACTTC. V gene TRBV7-9 combines with J gene TRBJ2-5; 13 positions match TRBD2. CDR1 and CDR2 (germline): SEHNR, FQNEAQ (reference sequence). The CDR3 loop spans 16 amino acids. The V and J ends lost 1 base and 4 bases, in that order; junction bases with no gene match: 3.

V and J are TRBV9 and TRBJ1-1; no clear D. Deletions cut 3 bases from V and 0 bases from J, with 12 bases between. Looked up from germline, CDR1 is SGDLS and CDR2 is YYNGEE. This CDR3 has 15 amino acids. The CDR3 region is CASSGAGNMNTEAFF. In nucleotides, the CDR3 is TGTGCCAGCAGCGGGGCGGGAAACATGAACACTGAAGCTTTCTTT.

This clonotype was seen only a few times. The CDR3, as DNA: TGTGCCAGCAGTTCTGGCGGGACTAGCATTTACAATGAGCAGTTCTTC. This sequence encodes CASSSGGTSIYNEQFF. This rearrangement joins TRBV12-3 or TRBV12-4 to TRBJ2-1; TRBD2 matches at 9 bases. Unmatched junction bases numbered 8, after V lost 4 bases and J lost 4 bases. This CDR3 comprises 16 residues.

This clonotype has only a few counts. The rearrangement uses TRBV7-6 and TRBJ2-7; D is possibly TRBD1 (6 bases). V was cut by 3 bases and J by 1 base, with 16 bases left in between. CDR1 SGHVS and CDR2 FNYEAQ come from the germline V gene. This CDR3 region has 16 residues. CDR3 nucleotides: TGTGCCAGCAGCTTTACCACGACAGGTACTTCCTACGAGCAGTACTTC. This sequence encodes CASSFTTTGTSYEQYF. Variable domain in full (rest from reference TRBV7-6 and TRBJ2-7): GAGVSQSPRYKVTKRGQDVALRCDPISGHVSLYWYRQALGQGPEFLTYFNYEAQQDKSGLPNDRFSAERPEGSISTLTIQRTEQRDSAMYRCASSFTTTGTSYEQYFGPGTRLTVT.

V is TRBV19 and J is TRBJ1-4, with D tentatively TRBD1 (6 bases). Germline CDR1 is LNHDA and CDR2 is SQIVND (reference sequence). Trimming cost V 6 bases and J 2 bases, with 13 bases left between them. CDR3 size: 15 residues. CDR3 protein: CASSAGGATNEKLFF. Written as DNA, the CDR3 is TGTGCCAGTAGCGCGGGGGGCGCGACTAATGAAAAACTGTTTTTT.

This clonotype was seen more than once but under ten times. The V call is TRBV5-1, the J call TRBJ2-7; D unclear. The CDR3 spans 14 residues. Trimming stripped 1 base from V and 5 bases from J, with 13 bases between. Germline CDR1 and CDR2: SGHRS and YFSETQ. CDR3 bases: TGCGCCAGCAGCTTGATCGGTACAGACAACGAGCAGTACTTC. Its translation is CASSLIGTDNEQYF.

The sample holds a few counts of this clonotype. The chain combines TRBV27 with TRBJ2-7; 8 bases align to TRBD1. The CDR3 spans 16 residues. Germline assignment: CDR1 MNHEY and CDR2 SMNVEV (reference sequence). V was pared by 3 bases and J by 2 bases, with 9 bases of the junction left unmatched. CDR3 coding DNA: TGTGCCAGCAGTTTTTGGAGACAGGGGCTTCCCTACGAGCAGTACTTC. Its translation: CASSFWRQGLPYEQYF.

This clonotype was counted at least ten times. The rearrangement joins TRBV10-3 to TRBJ2-5; 12 bases map to TRBD1. Germline assignment: CDR1 ENHRY and CDR2 SYGVKD. The CDR3 is 16 residues long. J gave up 5 bases and V 11 bases, and 15 bases lay outside the gene matches. CDR3 sequence: CAVRRSPGTGGETQYF. CDR3 DNA sequence: TGTGCCGTCCGACGCAGCCCGGGGACAGGGGGCGAGACCCAGTACTTC.

In nucleotides, the CDR3 is TGCAGTGCTAGAGATTATATGGCAGGGACCACCACAACTAATGAAAAACTGTTTTTT. It specifies CSARDYMAGTTTTNEKLFF. The chain combines TRBV20-1 with TRBJ1-4; the D gene is possibly TRBD1 (5 bases). The CDR3 has 19 residues. The germline V and J ends were trimmed by 0 bases and 0 bases, with 20 bases remaining between them. Germline assignment: CDR1 DFQATT and CDR2 SNEGSKA (reference sequence).

This clonotype was seen ten or more times. The chain couples TRBV7-6 to TRBJ2-1, with D maybe TRBD1 (5 bases). The CDR3 totals 15 residues. V lost 1 base and J 3 bases, leaving 10 bases between the germline ends. In germline, CDR1 is SGHVS, CDR2 FNYEAQ. This chain's CDR3 is CASSLVTGHYNEQFF. CDR3 bases: TGTGCCAGCAGCTTAGTTACAGGTCACTACAATGAGCAGTTCTTC.

CDR3 DNA: TGTGCCAGCAGCCAAGAAGGTGTTGGGTTGGGGACTAGCGTCTACTCTACCTACAATGAGCAGTTCTTC. Translation: CASSQEGVGLGTSVYSTYNEQFF. The V gene is TRBV14, the J gene TRBJ2-1; TRBD2 matches at 10 bases. Germline V CDR1 and CDR2: SGHDN, FVKESK. The junction had 22 bases not matched to a gene; V was cut back by 0 bases and J by 2 bases. The CDR3 extends over 23 amino acids.

The genes are TRBV30 and TRBJ1-2; 10 bases are shared with TRBD1. The CDR3 extends over 16 amino acids. Germline CDR1 and CDR2: GTSNPN and SVGIG (reference sequence). V lost 0 bases, J lost 6 bases, and 10 bases stayed unmatched. For the CDR3, the DNA is TGTGCCTGGAGTGTCCCGGGACAGGGGCCCGGTCATGGCTACACCTTC. It encodes CAWSVPGQGPGHGYTF.

The V and J genes are TRBV6-5 and TRBJ2-7; 8 positions agree with TRBD1. J was trimmed by 3 bases and V by 2 bases; bases with no gene match: 6. The germline V gene encodes CDR1 MNHEY and CDR2 SVGAGI. This CDR3 comprises 15 residues. The CDR3 DNA reads as TGTGCCAGCAGTTACCGGACAGGGTCGGTCTACGAGCAGTACTTC. Translation gives CASSYRTGSVYEQYF.